The 14 T cell receptor beta chains below were found in one sample sequenced in a study of blood T cell repertoires in COVID-19. Assay: immunoSEQ multiplex PCR; the TCRdb copy retains only in-frame clones and omits some. In the table there are 250,000 to 350,000 clones, about 90% of which are singletons. Specimen: PBMCs or T cells enriched from blood (not recorded which). These receptors all stem from a woman younger than 45 who had recovered from COVID-19.

This rearrangement joins TRBV7-9 to TRBJ1-1; D is undetermined. The germline V gene encodes CDR1 SEHNR and CDR2 FQNEAQ (reference sequence). Trimming removed 6 bases at V and 2 bases at J, with 10 bases between. The CDR3 loop spans 13 amino acids. The CDR3 region has the DNA TGTGCCAGCAGGTCCAGCGGAAACACTGAAGCTTTCTTT. Translation: CASRSSGNTEAFF.

This sequence joins TRBV6-2 or TRBV6-3 and TRBJ2-2; TRBD2 matches at 8 bases. V shed 6 bases and J 6 bases; nucleotides not matched to a gene: 3. There are 13 residues in the CDR3. Germline V gene data show CDR1 as MNHEY and CDR2 as SVGEGT. DNA of the CDR3: TGTGCCAGCAGCCACGGGGGGGCCGGGGAGCTGTTTTTT. Protein product: CASSHGGAGELFF.

The V gene is TRBV6-5, the J gene TRBJ2-5; TRBD1 is a possible D gene (5 bases). V was trimmed by 7 bases and J by 7 bases, leaving 19 bases between them. The CDR3 runs 14 residues. Per germline, CDR1 MNHEY and CDR2 SVGAGI. The CDR3 nucleotides read TGTGCCAGCAACTCTCAGGGCCGCTCCGGGACCCAGTACTTC. Translation gives CASNSQGRSGTQYF.

The rearrangement uses TRBV25-1 and TRBJ1-6; D is unclear. The CDR3 consists of 18 residues. The germline V and J ends were trimmed by 1 base and 0 bases, with 13 bases remaining between them. Germline V gene data show CDR1 as MGHDK and CDR2 as SYGVNS. The CDR3 nucleotides read TGTGCCAGCAGTGAATTGTATGGGAGCCCCTCCTATAATTCACCCCTCCACTTT. Amino acid sequence: CASSELYGSPSYNSPLHF.

The rearrangement links TRBV23-1 to TRBJ1-1; D call uncertain. TRBV23-1 is recorded as an ORF, its role being uncertain. There are 14 residues in the CDR3. V was clipped by 0 bases and J by 3 bases, with 8 bases between them. The CDR3 region has the DNA TGCGCCAGCAGTCAATCGATACAGTACACTGAAGCTTTCTTT. Translated: CASSQSIQYTEAFF.

This chain uses TRBV6-5 with TRBJ2-7, with TRBD2 identical over 13 bases. The CDR3 is made up of 16 amino acids. With 0 bases clipped from V and 2 bases from J, the junction kept 1 base outside the gene matches. From germline, CDR1 is MNHEY and CDR2 SVGAGI. In DNA form, the CDR3 reads TGTGCCAGCAGTTACTCACTAGCGGGGGGGACCTACGAGCAGTACTTC. Translating gives CASSYSLAGGTYEQYF.

The CDR3 bases are TGCGCCAGCAGACCTACTCCGGCGGGCACAGATACGCAGTATTTT. This translates into CASRPTPAGTDTQYF. J is TRBJ2-3 and V is TRBV10-2; no clear D. V shed 6 bases and J shed 1 base, with 14 bases lying between them. Looked up from germline, CDR1 is WSHSY and CDR2 is SAAADI. The CDR3 has 15 residues.

J is TRBJ2-3 and V is TRBV2, with 7 bases aligning to TRBD2. The J segment lost 4 bases and the V segment lost 6 bases, leaving 10 bases of the junction unmatched. This CDR3 spans 15 amino acids. Looked up from germline, CDR1 is SNHLY and CDR2 is FYNNEI. The CDR3 reads CASRRLAIAADTQYF. Written as DNA, the CDR3 is TGTGCCAGCAGGCGACTAGCTATTGCCGCAGATACGCAGTATTTT.

The CDR3 nucleotides are TGTGCCAGCAGCAAAGGGGCAGCGGGGGGGCAACCCTGTATTACAGATACGCAGTATTTT. It yields the protein CASSKGAAGGQPCITDTQYF. V gene TRBV21-1 combines with J gene TRBJ2-3; the D call of TRBD2 is as the table states it, not checked on the DNA. TRBV21-1 is tagged as a pseudogene. The CDR3 is 20 residues long.

This rearrangement joins TRBV13 to TRBJ2-6; perhaps TRBD1 as D (6 bases). The CDR3 is 15 residues long. The V gene's germline CDR1 is PRHDT and CDR2 FYEKMQ (reference sequence). V lost 1 base, J lost 4 bases, and 8 bases lay in between. The CDR3 coding sequence is TGTGCCAGCAGCTTAGCAGGGGCCGGGGCCAACGTCCTGACTTTC. This translates into CASSLAGAGANVLTF.

This clone was picked up one time. This chain joins TRBV7-2 and TRBJ1-2, with D uncertain. Trimming cost V 5 bases and J 4 bases, with 11 bases left between them. This CDR3 has 13 amino acids. From germline, CDR1 is SGHTA and CDR2 FQGNSA. The CDR3 loop is CASSPTATYGYTF. The DNA of the CDR3 is TGTGCCAGCAGCCCCACAGCTACCTATGGCTACACCTTC.

The chain combines TRBV18 with TRBJ2-7; 7 bases are shared with TRBD2. J was trimmed by 0 bases and V by 6 bases; bases with no gene match: 2. CDR1 is KGHSH, CDR2 LQKENI, per germline. This CDR3 has 13 residues. CDR3 residues: CASSRGSSYEQYF. CDR3 nucleotides: TGTGCCAGCTCGCGGGGGAGCTCCTACGAGCAGTACTTC. The whole variable domain, filled in from reference TRBV18 and TRBJ2-7, reads NAGVMQNPRHLVRRRGQEARLRCSPMKGHSHVYWYRQLPEEGLKFMVYLQKENIIDESGMPKERFSAEFPKEGPSILRIQQVVRGDSAAYFCASSRGSSYEQYFGPGTRLTVT.

The chain uses TRBV5-5 and TRBJ2-7; 8 bases fit TRBD1. The CDR3 sequence is 15 residues long. The germline V gene has CDR1 SGHKS and CDR2 YYEKEE (reference sequence). J lost 6 bases, V lost 0 bases, and 8 bases had no gene match. CDR3 nucleotides: TGTGCCAGCAGCTTGGCGTGGCAGGGGGCCTTCGAGCAGTACTTC. The encoded protein is CASSLAWQGAFEQYF.

The CDR3 loop reads CASSHREPGNTIYF. The CDR3 nucleotides read TGTGCCAGCAGCCACCGGGAACCTGGAAACACCATATATTTT. The chain recombines TRBV3-1 (or the pseudogene TRBV3-2) with TRBJ1-3; D remains unclear. With 3 bases removed from V and 2 bases from J, the gap between germline ends came to 8 bases. The length of the CDR3 is 14 residues. Germline CDR1 and CDR2: LGHDT and YNNKEL (reference sequence).